The 15 T cell receptor beta chains given below trace back to one sample, sequenced in a study of shared clonotypes between healthy human individuals. TCRdb keeps only in-frame clones here, not all; method: immunoSEQ multiplex PCR. Counted here are approximately 640,000 clones, 90% occurring once; the ten biggest clones make up 34%. The sample was memory CD8+ T cells from PBMCs. As for subset: CD45RO+ cells pooled with CCR7-negative TemRA cells. These receptors came from a man aged 18 to 29 in good health. Some clones in this sample may be carry-over from other donors' samples.

The chain joins TRBV10-1 to TRBJ2-1; TRBD1 or TRBD2 may be the D gene (5 bases each). The CDR3 is 12 residues long. Trimming left V 5 bases short and J 7 bases short, with 9 bases between. Germline values: CDR1 WNHNN, CDR2 SYGVQD (reference sequence). CDR3 nucleotides: TGCGCCAGCAGTCCGGGACCTAATGAGCAGTTCTTC. Its translation is CASSPGPNEQFF.

This chain uses TRBV25-1 with TRBJ2-1, with 9 nucleotides matching TRBD2. This CDR3 has 16 residues. Germline V gene sequence: CDR1 MGHDK, CDR2 SYGVNS. The V and J ends lost 1 base and 7 bases, in that order; junction bases with no gene match: 8. The CDR3 loop is CASSEWQREVKNEQFF. The CDR3 coding sequence is TGTGCCAGCAGTGAATGGCAGCGGGAGGTAAAAAATGAGCAGTTCTTC.

On this clone itself: This sample also contains other DNA sequences that code for the same CDR3. This chain uses TRBV5-1 with TRBJ2-1; 9 nucleotides align to TRBD2. The CDR3 has 15 residues. Germline loops: CDR1 SGHRS, CDR2 YFSETQ. Trimming at V came to 0 bases and at J to 9 bases, leaving 7 bases not matched to a gene. CDR3 sequence: CASSLGLAGRGEQFF. In nucleotides, the CDR3 is TGCGCCAGCAGCTTGGGCCTAGCGGGAAGGGGTGAGCAGTTCTTC.

The gene calls are TRBV7-6 and TRBJ1-3; unclear D gene. The CDR3 runs to 18 residues. From germline, CDR1 is SGHVS and CDR2 FNYEAQ. Trimming removed 0 bases from V and 4 bases from J, with 19 bases in between. CDR3 sequence (DNA): TGTGCCAGCAGCTTAGCGCCGTGGGAGGGAGTAGCGGGAAACACCATATATTTT. Translating gives CASSLAPWEGVAGNTIYF.

The chain couples TRBV7-2 to TRBJ2-2, with D uncertain. With 3 bases removed from V and 7 bases from J, the gap between germline ends came to 9 bases. CDR3 length: 13 amino acids. Germline lookup yields CDR1 SGHTA and CDR2 FQGNSA. CDR3 amino acids: CASSFVAFGELFF. CDR3 bases: TGTGCCAGCAGCTTCGTGGCCTTCGGGGAGCTGTTTTTT.

This rearrangement joins TRBV2 to TRBJ2-3; 9 bases map to TRBD1. Per the germline V gene, CDR1 is SNHLY and CDR2 is FYNNEI. After removal of 3 bases from V and 2 bases from J, the junction contained 9 bases not matched to a gene. CDR3 size: 17 residues. The CDR3 DNA sequence: TGTGCCAGCAGTGACTTAGGGGACAGGGATACCACAGATACGCAGTATTTT. Protein: CASSDLGDRDTTDTQYF.

The chain carries TRBV19 and TRBJ1-1; maybe TRBD1 (5 bases). Germline values: CDR1 LNHDA, CDR2 SQIVND (reference sequence). The CDR3 has 14 residues. The V end lost 3 bases, the J end lost 0 bases, and 8 bases lay between the germline ends. The CDR3 here is CASSIGAVNTEAFF. The CDR3 DNA sequence: TGTGCCAGTAGTATTGGGGCGGTGAACACTGAAGCTTTCTTT.

V gene TRBV9 combines with J gene TRBJ2-7; D perhaps matches TRBD2 (6 bases). Trimming removed 4 bases at V and 3 bases at J, with 14 bases between. CDR3 size: 14 residues. Per the germline V gene, CDR1 is SGDLS and CDR2 is YYNGEE. The CDR3 protein is CASSLTGGNYEQYF. The CDR3, as DNA: TGTGCCAGCAGCCTCACGGGCGGGAACTACGAGCAGTACTTC.

The chain uses TRBV27 and TRBJ2-7, with TRBD1 matching over 9 bases. CDR1 MNHEY and CDR2 SMNVEV come from the germline V gene (reference sequence). The CDR3 sequence is 14 residues long. V dropped 5 bases and J dropped 5; count of bases not matched to a gene: 7. The CDR3 protein is CASSAWGQGNEQYF. CDR3 DNA sequence: TGTGCCAGCAGTGCATGGGGACAGGGAAACGAGCAGTACTTC.

This chain links TRBV5-6 with TRBJ2-5; a possible D gene is TRBD2 (6 bases). The CDR3 is 14 amino acids. Per germline, CDR1 SGHDT and CDR2 YYEEEE. V lost 2 bases and J 11 bases, leaving 19 bases between the germline ends. The CDR3 DNA is TGTGCCAGCAGCTTACACAGGTCGTGGGGGGAGCAGTACTTC. It codes for CASSLHRSWGEQYF.

As regards this clone: Within the sample, other DNA sequences also encode this same CDR3. The chain employs TRBV9 and TRBJ2-1, with D possibly matching TRBD2 (6 bases). CDR3 length equals 14 residues. Germline V gene data show CDR1 as SGDLS and CDR2 as YYNGEE. Trimming removed 3 bases at V and 1 base at J, with 8 bases between. CDR3 coding DNA: TGTGCCAGCAGCGCGACTAGTTCCTACAATGAGCAGTTCTTC. It translates to CASSATSSYNEQFF. Looking up the rest from reference TRBV9 and TRBJ2-1 gives the full variable domain: DSGVTQTPKHLITATGQRVTLRCSPRSGDLSVYWYQQSLDQGLQFLIQYYNGEERAKGNILERFSAQQFPDLHSELNLSSLELGDSALYFCASSATSSYNEQFFGPGTRLTVL.

The chain couples TRBV19 to TRBJ2-1, with 8 bases matching TRBD2. Germline CDR1 is LNHDA and CDR2 is SQIVND (reference sequence). Trimming cost V 10 bases and J 9 bases; bases outside gene matches: 5. CDR3 length: 11 residues. CDR3 sequence reads: CATLAGIEQFF. DNA for the CDR3: TGTGCCACTCTAGCGGGTATTGAGCAGTTCTTC.

This clone was observed a single time. The chain links TRBV19 to TRBJ1-1, with TRBD1 identical over 7 bases. The germline CDR1 and CDR2 sequences are LNHDA and SQIVND (reference sequence). With 5 bases clipped from V and 0 bases from J, the junction kept 12 bases outside the gene matches. The CDR3 runs 17 residues. The CDR3 loop reads CASSPPPRDRVNTEAFF. The CDR3 DNA reads TGTGCCAGTAGTCCGCCTCCCCGGGACAGAGTGAACACTGAAGCTTTCTTT.

This clone was seen a handful of times. This chain uses TRBV5-1 with TRBJ1-1; 7 positions agree with TRBD1. This CDR3 spans 14 amino acids. The V and J ends lost 0 bases and 4 bases, in that order; junction bases with no gene match: 3. Germline V gives CDR1 SGHRS, CDR2 YFSETQ. CDR3 DNA: TGCGCCAGCAGCTTGGACAGGGGAATCACTGAAGCTTTCTTT. Its protein is CASSLDRGITEAFF.

The rearrangement joins TRBV6-1 to TRBJ1-4; TRBD1 is a possible D gene (5 bases). Per the germline V gene, CDR1 is MNHNS and CDR2 is SASEGT. The germline V and J ends were trimmed by 4 bases and 8 bases, with 17 bases remaining between them. The CDR3 is 15 residues long. CDR3 sequence reads: CASSGGPMRTEKLFF. In nucleotides, the CDR3 is TGTGCCAGCAGTGGGGGTCCAATGAGGACAGAAAAACTGTTTTTT.